This TCR beta chain was recovered during a study of regulatory T cells in long-lasting Graves disease. Findings of the study overall: Between persistent patients, a few thousand public clonotypes were shared, exceeding the roughly 1,000 shared between new patients.

CDR1 is DFQATT, CDR2 SNEGSKA, per germline (reference sequence). The V end was cut by 5 bases, the J end by 1 base, with 29 bases between. The CDR3 runs 19 residues. Through Arm-PCR of CDR3 regions and iRepertoire HTBI primers, TCR beta libraries were built. TCRdb analysed the multiplex PCR reads with MiXCR anew, one entry per CDR3 protein. This repertoire shows 300,000 to 400,000 distinct CDR3 sequences, 15% to 20% found once; its top ten account for 25% to 30%. Time point described: newly diagnosed GD, antithyroid drugs for less than 3 months. From RNA extracted from PBMCs, the TCR library was made. A single count supports this clonotype. The antigen is unknown. These data were also reused for a study on T cells in Graves' hyperthyroidism and ophthalmopathy. This second study says: HTBI primers were employed in a first-round RT-PCR of the TCR CDR3. Most thyroid-expanded clonotypes above 0.001 were also found in blood.

The sequence was collected from a man in his forties with Graves disease. J is TRBJ2-5 and V is TRBV20-1; TRBD2 is a possible D gene (6 bases). This specimen consisted of peripheral blood mononuclear cells (PBMCs), obtained at new diagnosis, from a patient treated with antithyroid drugs. CDR3 amino acids: CSAVEGKGPLASLQETQYF. The CDR3 DNA sequence: TGCAGTGCTGTAGAGGGGAAGGGCCCGCTAGCGTCGCTCCAAGAGACCCAGTACTTC.